These 3 T cell receptor beta chains share one sample of origin, sequenced in a study of Tregs in tolerant kidney transplant recipients (dated by TCRdb to between 2018 and 2020). The library was built by means of the immunoSEQ multiplex PCR assay. TCRdb holds this immuneACCESS table with in-frame rearrangements only. Some clones are missing; in checked studies, unresolved V genes explain under half, and the rest has no known cause. The sample table gives tens of thousands of clones. The ten largest clonotypes hold roughly 8% of the sample. The time point label on this specimen signifies: blood sample drawn before combined kidney and bone marrow transplant. Sequencing was performed on CD8+ T cells from blood, taken before the transplant. The receptors shown here come from a human donor who received a combined kidney and bone marrow transplant.

With respect to this clone: The read terminates 3 residues ahead of where the CDR3 ends, so the germline J gene completes it. V is TRBV5-1 and J is TRBJ1-2, with D possibly being TRBD1 (6 bases). The CDR3 covers 14 residues. V gave up 4 bases and J gave up 6 bases, with 16 bases separating them. Germline CDR1 reads SGHRS; CDR2 reads YFSETQ. The CDR3 protein is CASSLTGGADGYTF. Partial CDR3 DNA: TGCGCCAGCAGCCTAACGGGGGGCGCGGATGGC.

Regarding this clone: The read ends 3 residues early relative to the CDR3; the germline J gene fills the gap. V gene TRBV19 combines with J gene TRBJ2-1, with TRBD2 matching over 7 bases. The germline V gene encodes CDR1 LNHDA and CDR2 SQIVND (reference sequence). Germline trimming cut 0 bases from V and 6 bases from J; bases unmatched to any gene: 5. The CDR3 is made up of 15 amino acids. CDR3 loop: CASSIDRRGGNEQFF. The sequenced part of the CDR3 DNA is TGTGCCAGTAGTATAGATCGGCGCGGGGGCAATGAG.

With regard to this clone: The observed sequence ends 3 residues before the CDR3 terminus, with the missing tail filled in from the germline J gene. The genes are TRBV7-9 and TRBJ1-5, with D perhaps TRBD1 (5 bases). This CDR3 has 15 amino acids. Germline V gene sequence: CDR1 SEHNR, CDR2 FQNEAQ (reference sequence). V was pared by 1 base and J by 4 bases, with 11 bases between. CDR3 bases read: TGTGCCAGCAGCTTAGGGGGCTTTATGAATCAGCCC. This encodes CASSLGGFMNQP. The complete CDR3 protein is CASSLGGFMNQPQHF. The full variable domain, rest sourced from reference TRBV7-9 and TRBJ1-5, is DTGVSQNPRHKITKRGQNVTFRCDPISEHNRLYWYRQTLGQGPEFLTYFQNEAQLEKSRLLSDRFSAERPKGSFSTLEIQRTEQGDSAMYLCASSLGGFMNQPQHFGDGTRLSIL.